The 6 T cell receptor beta chains reported below all come from one sample, sequenced in a study of technical replicates of blood from a few donors. TCRdb's copy holds only in-frame clones and misses some; the assay was immunoSEQ multiplex PCR. Found here are about 34,000 clones, more than 80% of them singletons; the top ten hold roughly 4%. The specimen was PBMCs. Receptors originate from a human donor in good health. Some clones in this sample may be carry-over from other donors' samples.

V gene TRBV4-2 combines with J gene TRBJ2-7; D may be TRBD2 (6 bases). Trimming pared 1 base from V and 0 bases from J, leaving 10 bases between. CDR1 LGHNA and CDR2 YNFKEQ come from the germline V gene. The CDR3 spans 15 residues. The CDR3 spells CASSQGRESSYEQYF. CDR3 DNA: TGTGCCAGCAGCCAAGGTCGGGAGAGCTCCTACGAGCAGTACTTC.

The V gene is TRBV7-3, the J gene TRBJ1-6; D ambiguous. Germline V CDR1 and CDR2: SGHTA, FQGTGA. With 4 bases removed from V and 1 base from J, the gap between germline ends came to 11 bases. There are 16 residues in the CDR3. This chain's CDR3 is CASSSRGGSYNSPLHF. DNA of the CDR3: TGTGCCAGCAGCTCTCGTGGAGGGTCCTATAATTCACCCCTCCACTTT.

This chain joins TRBV29-1 and TRBJ2-2; 9 nucleotides align to TRBD1. Germline lookup yields CDR1 SQVTM and CDR2 ANQGSEA. The CDR3 is made up of 13 amino acids. V was pared by 7 bases and J by 6 bases, with 6 bases of the junction left unmatched. The CDR3 sequence is CSASWTGAGELFF. In DNA, the CDR3 is TGCAGCGCCTCCTGGACAGGGGCCGGGGAGCTGTTTTTT.

The chain is built from TRBV5-1 and TRBJ2-3; 8 bases are a match to TRBD2. Looked up from germline, CDR1 is SGHRS and CDR2 is YFSETQ. V trimming: 2 bases; J trimming: 2 bases; junction bases outside the gene matches: 4. This CDR3 spans 15 amino acids. The CDR3 bases are TGCGCCAGCAGCTTCGTAGCGGGGTCCACAGATACGCAGTATTTT. It specifies CASSFVAGSTDTQYF.

Only a few counts were recorded for this clone. The rearrangement links TRBV6-1 to TRBJ2-2, with unresolved D. CDR3 length equals 14 residues. Trimming left V 7 bases short and J 1 base short, with 10 bases between. The germline CDR1 and CDR2 sequences are MNHNS and SASEGT. The CDR3 nucleotides read TGTGCCAGCACGTACAGACAGAACACCGGGGAGCTGTTTTTT. Translation gives CASTYRQNTGELFF.

This chain uses TRBV11-3 with TRBJ2-1, with a possible D match to TRBD2 (5 bases). CDR1 and CDR2 from the germline V gene are SGHNT and YENEEA. The CDR3 consists of 17 residues. V shed 0 bases and J shed 4 bases, with 16 bases lying between them. DNA of the CDR3: TGTGCCAGCAGCTTAGAACGGGGTCTAGGGATATACAATGAGCAGTTCTTC. Its translation: CASSLERGLGIYNEQFF.